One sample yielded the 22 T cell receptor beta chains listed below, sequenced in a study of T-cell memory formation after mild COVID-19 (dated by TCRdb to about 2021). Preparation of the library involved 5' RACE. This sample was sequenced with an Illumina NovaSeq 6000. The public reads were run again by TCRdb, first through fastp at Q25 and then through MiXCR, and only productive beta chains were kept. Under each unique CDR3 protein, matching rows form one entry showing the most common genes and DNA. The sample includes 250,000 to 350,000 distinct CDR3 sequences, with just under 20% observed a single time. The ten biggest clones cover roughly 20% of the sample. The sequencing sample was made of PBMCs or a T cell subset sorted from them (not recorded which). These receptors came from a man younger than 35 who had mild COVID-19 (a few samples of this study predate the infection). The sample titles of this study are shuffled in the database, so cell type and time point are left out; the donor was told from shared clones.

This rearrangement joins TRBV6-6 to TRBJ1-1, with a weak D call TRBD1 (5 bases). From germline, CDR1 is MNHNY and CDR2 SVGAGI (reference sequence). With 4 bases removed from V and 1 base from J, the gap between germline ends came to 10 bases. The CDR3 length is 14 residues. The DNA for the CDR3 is TGTGCCAGCAGTTGGGGACCGACGAACACTGAAGCTTTCTTT. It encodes CASSWGPTNTEAFF.

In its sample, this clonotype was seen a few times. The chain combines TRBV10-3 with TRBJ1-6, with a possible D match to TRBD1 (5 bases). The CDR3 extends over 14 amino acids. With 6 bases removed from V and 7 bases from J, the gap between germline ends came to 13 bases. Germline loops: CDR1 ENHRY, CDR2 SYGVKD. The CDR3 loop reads CAIRLTEANSPLHF. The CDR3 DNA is TGTGCCATCAGGTTGACAGAGGCAAATTCACCCCTCCACTTT.

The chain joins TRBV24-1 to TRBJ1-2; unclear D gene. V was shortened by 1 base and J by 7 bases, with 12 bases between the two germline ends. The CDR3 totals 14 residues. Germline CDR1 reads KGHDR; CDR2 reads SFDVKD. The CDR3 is CATSDFRRLSGYTF. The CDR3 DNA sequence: TGTGCCACCAGTGATTTCAGGAGGTTATCTGGCTACACCTTC.

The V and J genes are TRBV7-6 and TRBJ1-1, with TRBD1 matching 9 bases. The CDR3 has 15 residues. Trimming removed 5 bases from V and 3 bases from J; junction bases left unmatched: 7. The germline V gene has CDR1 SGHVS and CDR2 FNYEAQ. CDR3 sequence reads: CASSPGDRVYTEAFF. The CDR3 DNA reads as TGTGCCAGCAGCCCGGGGGACAGGGTGTACACTGAAGCTTTCTTT.

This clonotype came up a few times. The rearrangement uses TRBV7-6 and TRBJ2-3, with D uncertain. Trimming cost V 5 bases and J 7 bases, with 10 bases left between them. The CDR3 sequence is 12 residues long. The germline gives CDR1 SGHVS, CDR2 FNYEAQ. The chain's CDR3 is CASSPLLNTQYF. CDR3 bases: TGTGCCAGCAGCCCCCTTTTAAATACGCAGTATTTT.

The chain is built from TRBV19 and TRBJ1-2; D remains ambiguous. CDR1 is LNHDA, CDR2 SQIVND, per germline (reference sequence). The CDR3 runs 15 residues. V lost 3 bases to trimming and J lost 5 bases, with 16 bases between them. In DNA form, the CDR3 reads TGTGCCAGTAGTATCCGGATCGGGTCCACTTATGGCTACACCTTC. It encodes CASSIRIGSTYGYTF.

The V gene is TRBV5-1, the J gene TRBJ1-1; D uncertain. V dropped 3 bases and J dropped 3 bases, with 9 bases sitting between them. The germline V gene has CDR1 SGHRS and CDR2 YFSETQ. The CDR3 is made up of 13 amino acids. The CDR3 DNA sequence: TGCGCCAGCAGCTGGCTGAGAGACACTGAAGCTTTCTTT. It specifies CASSWLRDTEAFF.

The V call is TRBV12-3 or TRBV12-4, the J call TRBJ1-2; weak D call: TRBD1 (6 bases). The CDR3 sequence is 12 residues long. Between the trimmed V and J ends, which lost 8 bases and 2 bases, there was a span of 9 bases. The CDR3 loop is CASATGNYGYTF. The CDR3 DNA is TGTGCCAGCGCAACAGGGAACTATGGCTACACCTTC.

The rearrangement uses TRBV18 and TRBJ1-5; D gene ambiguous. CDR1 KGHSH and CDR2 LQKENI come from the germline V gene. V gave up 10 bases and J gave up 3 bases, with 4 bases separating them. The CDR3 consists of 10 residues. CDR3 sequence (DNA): TGTGCCACCTTCAATCAGCCCCAGCATTTT. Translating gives CATFNQPQHF.

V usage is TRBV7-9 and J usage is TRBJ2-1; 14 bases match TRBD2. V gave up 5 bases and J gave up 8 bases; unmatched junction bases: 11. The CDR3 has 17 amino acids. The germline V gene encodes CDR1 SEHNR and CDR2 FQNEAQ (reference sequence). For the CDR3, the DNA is TGTGCCAGCAGCCACTCTATCGGGACTAGCGGGGGCCATGAGCAGTTCTTC. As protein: CASSHSIGTSGGHEQFF.

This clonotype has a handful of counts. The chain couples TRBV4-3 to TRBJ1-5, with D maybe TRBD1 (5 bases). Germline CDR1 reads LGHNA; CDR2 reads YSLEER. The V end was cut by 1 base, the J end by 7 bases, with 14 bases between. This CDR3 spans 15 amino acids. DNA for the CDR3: TGCGCCAGCAGCCAAGGAGTACTAGGGGACCAGCCCCAGCATTTT. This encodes CASSQGVLGDQPQHF.

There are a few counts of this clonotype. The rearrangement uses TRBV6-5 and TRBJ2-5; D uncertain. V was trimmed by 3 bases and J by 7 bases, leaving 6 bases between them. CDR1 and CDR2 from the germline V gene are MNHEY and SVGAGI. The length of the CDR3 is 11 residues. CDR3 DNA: TGTGCCAGCAGTTATTTTTGGACCCAGTACTTC. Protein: CASSYFWTQYF.

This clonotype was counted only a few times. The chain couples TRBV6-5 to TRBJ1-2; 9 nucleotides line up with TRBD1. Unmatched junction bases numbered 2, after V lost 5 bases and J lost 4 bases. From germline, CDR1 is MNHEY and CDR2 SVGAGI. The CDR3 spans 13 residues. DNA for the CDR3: TGTGCCAGCAGTACGGGACAGGGCTATGGCTACACCTTC. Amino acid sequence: CASSTGQGYGYTF.

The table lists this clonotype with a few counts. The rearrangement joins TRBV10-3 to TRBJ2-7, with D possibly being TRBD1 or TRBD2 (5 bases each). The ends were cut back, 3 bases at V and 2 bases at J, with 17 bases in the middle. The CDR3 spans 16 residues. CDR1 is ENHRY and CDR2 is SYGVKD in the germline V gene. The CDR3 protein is CAISDGTDTIAYEQYF. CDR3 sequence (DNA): TGTGCCATCAGTGACGGGACGGATACGATAGCCTACGAGCAGTACTTC.

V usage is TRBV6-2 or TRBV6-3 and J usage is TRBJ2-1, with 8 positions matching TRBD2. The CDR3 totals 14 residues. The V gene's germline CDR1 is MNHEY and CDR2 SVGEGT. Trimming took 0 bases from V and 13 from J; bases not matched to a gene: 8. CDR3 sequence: CASSYSGLVGVQFF. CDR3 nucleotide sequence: TGTGCCAGCAGTTACTCGGGACTAGTCGGGGTTCAGTTCTTC.

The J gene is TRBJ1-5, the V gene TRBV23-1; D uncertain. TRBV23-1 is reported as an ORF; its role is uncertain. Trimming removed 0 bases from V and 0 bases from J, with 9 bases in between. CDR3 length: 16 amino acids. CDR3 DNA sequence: TGCGCCAGCAGTCAATCGGGGAGGCCTAGCAATCAGCCCCAGCATTTT. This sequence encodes CASSQSGRPSNQPQHF.

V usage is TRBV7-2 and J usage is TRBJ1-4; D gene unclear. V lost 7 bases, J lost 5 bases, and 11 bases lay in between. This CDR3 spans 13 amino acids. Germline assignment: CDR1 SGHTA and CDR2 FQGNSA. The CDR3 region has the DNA TGTGCCAGCACGAGAGATGTAAATGAAAAACTGTTTTTT. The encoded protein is CASTRDVNEKLFF.

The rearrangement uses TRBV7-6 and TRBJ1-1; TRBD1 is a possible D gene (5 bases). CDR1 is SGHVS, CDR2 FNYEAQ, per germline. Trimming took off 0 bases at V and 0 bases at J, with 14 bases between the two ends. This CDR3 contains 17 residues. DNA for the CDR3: TGTGCCAGCAGCTTAGCGCAGCGGGGGGGATTGAACACTGAAGCTTTCTTT. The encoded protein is CASSLAQRGGLNTEAFF.

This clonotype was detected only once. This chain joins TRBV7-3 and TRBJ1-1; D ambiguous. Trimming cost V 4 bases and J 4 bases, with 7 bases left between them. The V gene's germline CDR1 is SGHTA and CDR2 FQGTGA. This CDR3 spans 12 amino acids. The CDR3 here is CASSSESTEAFF. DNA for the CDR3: TGTGCCAGCAGCTCGGAAAGCACTGAAGCTTTCTTT.

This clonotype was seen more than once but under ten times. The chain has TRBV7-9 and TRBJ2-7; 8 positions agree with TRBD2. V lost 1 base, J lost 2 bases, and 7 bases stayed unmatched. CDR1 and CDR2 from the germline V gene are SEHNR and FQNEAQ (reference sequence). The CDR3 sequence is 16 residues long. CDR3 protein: CASSLGAAGGTYEQYV. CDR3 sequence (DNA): TGTGCCAGCAGCTTAGGAGCTGCGGGGGGCACCTACGAGCAGTACGTC.

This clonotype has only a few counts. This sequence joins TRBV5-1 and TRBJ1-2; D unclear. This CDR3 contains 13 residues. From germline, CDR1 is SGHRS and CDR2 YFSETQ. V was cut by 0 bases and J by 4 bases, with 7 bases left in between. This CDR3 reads CASSLGLAYGYTF. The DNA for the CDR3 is TGCGCCAGCAGCTTGGGGTTAGCCTATGGCTACACCTTC.

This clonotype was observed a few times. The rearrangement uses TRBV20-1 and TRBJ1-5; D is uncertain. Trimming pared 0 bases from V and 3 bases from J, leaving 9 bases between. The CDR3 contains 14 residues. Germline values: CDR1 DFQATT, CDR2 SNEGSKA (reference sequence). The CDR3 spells CSARDRRTNQPQHF. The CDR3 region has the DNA TGCAGTGCTAGAGATCGTCGAACCAATCAGCCCCAGCATTTT.